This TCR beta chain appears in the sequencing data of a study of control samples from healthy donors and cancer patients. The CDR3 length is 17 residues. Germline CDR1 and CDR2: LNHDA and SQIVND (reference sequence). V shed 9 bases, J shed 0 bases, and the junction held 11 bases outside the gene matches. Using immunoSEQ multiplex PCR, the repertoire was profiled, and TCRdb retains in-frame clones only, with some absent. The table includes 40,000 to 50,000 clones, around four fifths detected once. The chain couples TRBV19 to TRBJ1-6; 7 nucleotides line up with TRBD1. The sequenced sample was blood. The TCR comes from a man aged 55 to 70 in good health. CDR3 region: CASRQGSLISYNSPLHF. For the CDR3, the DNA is TGTGCCAGCAGACAGGGCAGCCTCATCTCCTATAATTCACCCCTCCACTTT.